These 30 T cell receptor beta chains came from one sample sequenced in a study of cytotoxic CD8 clonotypes in ibrutinib-treated CLL. Data came from immunoSEQ multiplex PCR; TCRdb stores just in-frame clones and leaves some out. The sample gives some 150,000 clones, 70% to 80% of which show up once; roughly 4.7% is in the top ten. The specimen was PBMCs, collected after 24 months of ibrutinib treatment. Every receptor here comes from a human donor with chronic lymphocytic leukemia.

This clone occurred once. The chain links TRBV7-2 to TRBJ2-7; weak D call: TRBD1 (6 bases). This CDR3 comprises 15 residues. The germline V gene encodes CDR1 SGHTA and CDR2 FQGNSA. Trimming removed 1 base from V and 4 bases from J, with 14 bases in between. In DNA form, the CDR3 reads TGTGCCAGCAGCTTAGTTTCCGGCCAGGGGTACGAGCAGTACTTC. Translating gives CASSLVSGQGYEQYF.

The rearrangement uses TRBV28 and TRBJ1-5; 8 bases line up with TRBD1. With 5 bases clipped from V and 3 bases from J, the junction kept 9 bases outside the gene matches. Germline V gene lookup returns CDR1 MDHEN and CDR2 SYDVKM. The CDR3 runs 16 residues. This CDR3 reads CASSQQGGYNNQPQHF. The CDR3, as DNA: TGTGCCAGCAGTCAACAGGGGGGATATAACAATCAGCCCCAGCATTTT.

This clone was observed a handful of times. The chain links TRBV28 to TRBJ1-5; D is uncertain. This CDR3 is built from 13 residues. The germline V gene encodes CDR1 MDHEN and CDR2 SYDVKM. Deletions cut 1 base from V and 6 bases from J, with 7 bases between. CDR3 bases: TGTGCCAGCAGTTTATCAGCGGCTCAGCCCCAGCATTTT. Amino acids: CASSLSAAQPQHF.

V usage is TRBV28 and J usage is TRBJ2-1, with 8 nucleotides matching TRBD2. Trimming took 6 bases from V and 5 from J; bases not matched to a gene: 9. This CDR3 has 15 residues. Germline V gene data show CDR1 as MDHEN and CDR2 as SYDVKM. For the CDR3, the DNA is TGTGCCAGCAGCCCAGCGGGAGTCAACCACAATGAGCAGTTCTTC. This gives the protein CASSPAGVNHNEQFF.

This chain joins TRBV7-2 and TRBJ1-1, with no clear D. The CDR3 consists of 16 residues. Between the trimmed V and J ends, which lost 1 base and 0 bases, there was a span of 12 bases. Germline V gives CDR1 SGHTA, CDR2 FQGNSA. CDR3 DNA: TGTGCCAGCAGCTTAGTACCCCCCCCAATGAACACTGAAGCTTTCTTT. The encoded protein is CASSLVPPPMNTEAFF.

This clone was found a few times. The rearrangement uses TRBV7-8 and TRBJ1-6; D is ambiguous. Trimming took off 1 base at V and 9 bases at J, with 10 bases between the two ends. The germline V gene has CDR1 SGHVS and CDR2 FQNEAQ. The CDR3 has 14 amino acids. CDR3 DNA: TGTGCCAGCAGCTTAGATCTCCGGGGTTCACCCCTCCACTTT. This encodes CASSLDLRGSPLHF.

This chain links TRBV7-2 with TRBJ1-2, with TRBD1 matching 9 bases. V trimming: 1 base; J trimming: 5 bases; junction bases outside the gene matches: 2. The germline CDR1 and CDR2 sequences are SGHTA and FQGNSA. CDR3 length: 14 residues. CDR3 DNA sequence: TGTGCCAGCAGCTTAGGGGGACAGGGATATGGCTACACCTTC. This sequence encodes CASSLGGQGYGYTF.

The chain couples TRBV6-6 to TRBJ1-5, with a weak D call TRBD1 (5 bases). Germline values: CDR1 MNHNY, CDR2 SVGAGI (reference sequence). The CDR3 sequence is 12 residues long. The CDR3 DNA sequence: TGTACCTCGGGGACGCGCAATCAGCCCCAGCATTTT. The encoded protein is CTSGTRNQPQHF.

The CDR3 nucleotides are TGTGCCAGCAGCCCCCCCGGGACAGGAGACTACAATGAGCAGTTCTTC. As protein: CASSPPGTGDYNEQFF. V usage is TRBV7-3 and J usage is TRBJ2-1, with 8 bases that match TRBD1. The CDR3 loop spans 16 amino acids. The V gene's germline CDR1 is SGHTA and CDR2 FQGTGA. V shed 5 bases, J shed 3 bases, and the junction held 9 bases outside the gene matches.

The CDR3 region is CASSSGGAGELFF. CDR3 DNA sequence: TGTGCCAGCAGCTCGGGTGGGGCCGGGGAGCTGTTTTTT. The chain has TRBV5-4 and TRBJ2-2; D is unclear. Germline assignment: CDR1 SGHNT and CDR2 YYREEE (reference sequence). CDR3 length: 13 residues. Trimming pared 3 bases from V and 6 bases from J, leaving 9 bases between.

The chain joins TRBV15 to TRBJ2-3, with a weak D call TRBD2 (5 bases). Trimming removed 8 bases from V and 1 base from J, with 10 bases in between. The CDR3 is 13 residues long. Germline assignment: CDR1 LNHNV and CDR2 YYDKDF (reference sequence). This chain's CDR3 is CATQPRGTDTQYF. In DNA, the CDR3 is TGTGCCACCCAGCCGAGGGGCACAGATACGCAGTATTTT.

J is TRBJ1-5 and V is TRBV2, with unresolved D. The CDR3 runs to 12 residues. Germline V CDR1 and CDR2: SNHLY, FYNNEI. Trimming took 7 bases from V and 4 from J, leaving 8 bases between them. Here the CDR3 DNA reads TGTGCCAGCAATGTCGGAAATCAGCCCCAGCATTTT. It is translated as CASNVGNQPQHF.

CDR3 region: CASTRDASYEQYF. The CDR3 DNA sequence: TGTGCCAGCACCCGGGACGCCTCCTACGAGCAGTACTTC. The chain is built from TRBV28 and TRBJ2-7; possibly TRBD1 or TRBD2 for D (5 bases each). V lost 7 bases, J lost 0 bases, and 10 bases lay in between. CDR3 length equals 13 residues. Germline assignment: CDR1 MDHEN and CDR2 SYDVKM.

V is TRBV7-8 and J is TRBJ2-4, with a weak D call TRBD2 (7 bases). The CDR3 runs 19 residues. V lost 0 bases and J 0 bases, leaving 18 bases between the germline ends. CDR1 is SGHVS and CDR2 is FQNEAQ in the germline V gene. CDR3 loop: CASSLAPRGGELAKNIQYF. CDR3 coding DNA: TGTGCCAGCAGCTTAGCCCCTCGCGGGGGCGAACTAGCCAAAAACATTCAGTACTTC. Based on the CDR3 plus reference TRBV7-8 and TRBJ2-4, the full variable domain is GAGVSQSPRYKVAKRGQDVALRCDPISGHVSLFWYQQALGQGPEFLTYFQNEAQLDKSGLPSDRFFAERPEGSVSTLKIQRTQQEDSAVYLCASSLAPRGGELAKNIQYFGAGTRLSVL.

CDR3 DNA sequence: TGTGCCAGCACCCACCCAGGGGGCGGCCCAGATACGCAGTATTTT. This sequence encodes CASTHPGGGPDTQYF. V usage is TRBV2 and J usage is TRBJ2-3; 8 positions agree with TRBD1. Germline V gives CDR1 SNHLY, CDR2 FYNNEI. Trimming took 7 bases from V and 4 from J; bases not matched to a gene: 10. The CDR3 runs to 15 residues.

This clone was detected only a few times. The chain has TRBV7-3 and TRBJ2-7; a weak D match, TRBD1 (7 bases). CDR3 length: 15 amino acids. V gave up 5 bases and J gave up 3 bases, with 17 bases separating them. Germline-derived CDR1 and CDR2 are SGHTA and FQGTGA. This chain's CDR3 is CASSPRRGPIYEQYF. DNA for the CDR3: TGTGCCAGCAGCCCGCGGAGGGGGCCGATCTACGAGCAGTACTTC.

The chain is built from TRBV7-2 and TRBJ2-5; a possible D gene is TRBD1 (6 bases). In germline, CDR1 is SGHTA, CDR2 FQGNSA. The CDR3 covers 13 residues. The germline V and J ends were trimmed by 4 bases and 5 bases, with 11 bases remaining between them. The CDR3 sequence is CASSWGLGETQYF. DNA of the CDR3: TGTGCCAGCAGCTGGGGGCTAGGGGAGACCCAGTACTTC.

This clone has only a few counts. This sequence joins TRBV6-5 and TRBJ2-1, with D possibly matching TRBD2 (6 bases). Looked up from germline, CDR1 is MNHEY and CDR2 is SVGAGI. The CDR3 sequence is 14 residues long. V was trimmed by 6 bases and J by 9 bases, leaving 18 bases between them. This CDR3 reads CASSKEGPSPEQFF. The CDR3 nucleotides are TGTGCCAGCAGCAAGGAGGGCCCTTCCCCTGAGCAGTTCTTC.

This clone qualifies as medium-sized. The sample holds other DNA sequences that translate to the same CDR3. CDR3 nucleotide sequence: TGTGCCAGCAGCGTAGCGGGGTACAATGAGCAGTTCTTC. It specifies CASSVAGYNEQFF. This chain uses TRBV9 with TRBJ2-1, with a possible D match to TRBD2 (5 bases). Germline CDR1 is SGDLS and CDR2 is YYNGEE. CDR3 length: 13 residues. Trimming left V 0 bases short and J 4 bases short, with 5 bases between.

The count of this clone is one. The J gene is TRBJ2-5, the V gene TRBV27; either TRBD1 or TRBD2 may fit D (5 bases each). V lost 5 bases and J 2 bases, leaving 24 bases between the germline ends. Germline values: CDR1 MNHEY, CDR2 SMNVEV (reference sequence). The CDR3 spans 18 residues. As DNA, the CDR3 is TGTGCCAGCAGTCCCCCGGGACCCGGGTTGGGGCAACAAGAGACCCAGTACTTC. Translation gives CASSPPGPGLGQQETQYF.

This clone was recorded a few times. The V gene is TRBV19, the J gene TRBJ1-1, with TRBD1 as a possible D gene (5 bases). Trimming stripped 4 bases from V and 1 base from J, with 7 bases between. Germline lookup yields CDR1 LNHDA and CDR2 SQIVND (reference sequence). This CDR3 region has 13 residues. In DNA form, the CDR3 reads TGTGCCAGTAGTAGGGGCGCGAACACTGAAGCTTTCTTT. Amino acid sequence: CASSRGANTEAFF.

V and J are TRBV9 and TRBJ2-3; possibly TRBD1 for D (5 bases). Trimming took off 4 bases at V and 6 bases at J, with 15 bases between the two ends. The length of the CDR3 is 14 residues. Germline CDR1 is SGDLS and CDR2 is YYNGEE. The CDR3, as DNA: TGTGCCAGCAGCACTCGGACATTTCACGATACGCAGTATTTT. Protein product: CASSTRTFHDTQYF.

The V gene is TRBV28, the J gene TRBJ2-3; weak D call: TRBD1 (6 bases). V gave up 7 bases and J gave up 6 bases, with 17 bases separating them. There are 14 residues in the CDR3. The germline gives CDR1 MDHEN, CDR2 SYDVKM. CDR3: CASMDRWVADTQYF. The CDR3 nucleotides are TGTGCCAGCATGGACAGATGGGTGGCGGATACGCAGTATTTT.

This clone was seen a few times. The chain is built from TRBV10-3 and TRBJ2-7, with D possibly being TRBD1 or TRBD2 (5 bases each). The CDR3 has 11 residues. CDR1 ENHRY and CDR2 SYGVKD come from the germline V gene. Trimming left V 8 bases short and J 3 bases short, with 8 bases between. DNA for the CDR3: TGTGCCATCGGTGGGGGCTACGAGCAGTACTTC. Its protein is CAIGGGYEQYF.

The V gene is TRBV2, the J gene TRBJ2-7; maybe TRBD1 (6 bases). Germline CDR1 SNHLY, CDR2 FYNNEI. V lost 3 bases to trimming and J lost 7 bases, with 13 bases between them. The CDR3 runs 13 residues. CDR3 protein: CASSDWDTLEQYF. In nucleotides, the CDR3 is TGTGCCAGCAGTGACTGGGACACCCTGGAGCAGTACTTC. The full variable domain, completed using reference TRBV2 and TRBJ2-7, is EPEVTQTPSHQVTQMGQEVILRCVPISNHLYFYWYRQILGQKVEFLVSFYNNEISEKSEIFDDQFSVERPDGSNFTLKIRSTKLEDSAMYFCASSDWDTLEQYFGPGTRLTVT.

This chain links TRBV19 with TRBJ2-7; D gene ambiguous. The CDR3 has 14 amino acids. Per germline, CDR1 LNHDA and CDR2 SQIVND (reference sequence). Trimming left V 3 bases short and J 2 bases short, with 11 bases between. The DNA of the CDR3 is TGTGCCAGTAGTATTGGCGTCGGACCCTACGAGCAGTACTTC. As protein: CASSIGVGPYEQYF.

V and J are TRBV13 and TRBJ2-5; unclear D gene. Germline V gene data show CDR1 as PRHDT and CDR2 as FYEKMQ (reference sequence). This CDR3 contains 12 residues. V gave up 2 bases and J gave up 4 bases, with 5 bases separating them. Here the CDR3 reads CASSLIPETQYF. Here the CDR3 DNA reads TGTGCCAGCAGCTTAATTCCAGAGACCCAGTACTTC.

The V and J genes are TRBV27 and TRBJ2-7; 8 bases agree with TRBD1. The trim removed 3 bases at V and 3 bases at J, leaving 7 bases unmatched. The CDR3 extends over 15 amino acids. Germline V gives CDR1 MNHEY, CDR2 SMNVEV (reference sequence). In DNA form, the CDR3 reads TGTGCCAGCAGTTTCCACGGACAGGGTTTCTACGAGCAGTACTTC. Encoded protein: CASSFHGQGFYEQYF.

V gene TRBV28 combines with J gene TRBJ2-6; the D gene is possibly TRBD2 (6 bases). Germline values: CDR1 MDHEN, CDR2 SYDVKM. This CDR3 region has 15 residues. The V end lost 5 bases, the J end lost 3 bases, and 11 bases lay between the germline ends. CDR3 sequence (DNA): TGTGCCAGCAGTCAATGGGGGGATGGGGCCAACGTCCTGACTTTC. It is translated as CASSQWGDGANVLTF.

The chain is built from TRBV7-3 and TRBJ2-3; the D call may be TRBD1 or TRBD2 (6 bases each). The CDR3 runs 11 residues. Trimming removed 2 bases from V and 10 bases from J, with 7 bases in between. Germline values: CDR1 SGHTA, CDR2 FQGTGA. CDR3 nucleotides: TGTGCCAGCAGCTTACGGGGGCCGCAGTATTTT. Translating it yields CASSLRGPQYF.